This TCR beta chain was sequenced during a study of cytomegalovirus exposure and HLA in healthy donors (dated 2017 in TCRdb). Background on the whole study: An earlier analysis of several hundred of the donors reported 276 Gb of sequence data and 95 million to 140 million unique TCR beta sequences obtained from approximately 180 million T cells. Class I and class II HLA loci were covered by the typing at four-digit resolution. To predict cytomegalovirus infection status, the study brought together high-throughput TCR immunosequencing, statistical association of individual TCRs with disease status, and machine learning. The aim of the study was to test whether cataloging public T cell receptors could identify signatures of past pathogen exposure. Among the roughly 400 genotyped donors, 75% to 90% belonged to the genetic ancestry cluster associated with self-reported Caucasian donors. An earlier analysis of 450 to 750 of the donors used high-throughput TCR beta sequencing to judge whether each TCR beta V gene segment behaved as functional or pseudogenic. The number of typed donors differed by locus: 629-630 for A, B, C, DRB1 and DQB1; approximately 540 for DQA1; 606 for DPA1; and 400 to 480 for DPB1. The study used immunosequencing to profile the T cell repertoires of hundreds of subjects and linked those repertoires to cytomegalovirus serostatus. Along with the approximately 650-subject first cohort, a separate validation cohort of some 130 different subjects was used. A later genetic analysis used genome-wide SNP genotypes for about 65% of the roughly 670 donors, treating that subset as a discovery cohort. Several DR-DQ haplotypes were treated as single units for association and clustering because of strong linkage in the cohort. Every repertoire in the discovery cohort had been generated on one and the same sequencing platform. In a later analysis, previously published TCR beta repertoires from roughly 710 donors were re-analyzed and high-resolution HLA genotyping was added so that TCR occurrence patterns could be studied. Around 320 gigabases of sequencing data and 78 million or so unique TCR sequences were included in an early release covering around 600 HLA-typed donors. Donor age, sex, ethnicity and CMV serostatus were collected together with the repertoire data. The later analysis used no new phenotypic data to find candidate immune exposures, relying instead on TCR beta sequences and their occurrence across donors. Among approximately 370 genotyped donors of the cohort, an average of around 240,000 unique TCR beta nucleotide sequences was sequenced per donor, of which approximately 19% were non-productive. Broader findings and caveats from the paper: When HLA alleles, especially DR and DQ, strongly co-occurred, attributing TCR associations to individual alleles was difficult. A later analysis associated approximately 17,000 TCR beta sequences with specific HLA alleles at a false discovery rate of 0.05. A further reported finding was that TCR beta sequences accurately predicted the HLA-A and HLA-B alleles for most subjects in the first cohort. The classifier was reported to diagnose cytomegalovirus status with high specificity and sensitivity in both the original and validation cohorts. It was suggested by the authors that the approach could potentially be generalized to other disease states and immunological phenotypes. Broadly in line with IMGT annotations, most TCR beta V segments showed up in productive rearrangements about 87% or about 30% of the time in an earlier analysis of under 700 of the donors. Across donors, most TCR sequences were observed very rarely, whereas some public TCRs were present in many individuals. According to a later analysis, parvovirus B19, influenza, CMV and Epstein-Barr virus appeared linked to several top co-occurrence clusters. According to a later genetic analysis, donors in an Asian-associated ancestry cluster had fewer N-insertions in productive TCRs than the approximately 700-donor mean. Correlated functional status among segregating V segments might reflect linkage disequilibrium, but an unknown experimental factor could not be ruled out. In a later analysis, the rate of TCR association differed among HLA loci, with DRB1 alleles having the most associated TCRs and HLA-C alleles having the fewest. A later analysis found that most CMV-associated TCR beta chains appeared HLA-restricted, with HLA associations seemingly driven largely by CMV exposure. The 87-base-pair reads could not distinguish some IMGT-functional V segments, including TRBV6-2 and TRBV6-3, so those segments were excluded. Because counts were too low, about 18 rarely observed V segments, including chromosome 9 orphons, were excluded from the earlier analysis of 587 of the donors. The sequencing pipeline was judged likely to have produced a cluster of highly shared sequence variants as a technical artifact. The only immune exposure information available for the cohort was CMV serostatus. Because HLA typing was unavailable for some donors at each locus, only the typed subset was used in association tests. An association between a missense DCLRE1C variant and V-gene and J-gene trimming of TCR beta chains was found in a later genetic analysis and replicated in an independent cohort. In a later analysis, HLA-associated TCR beta chains showed more clonal expansion and lower generation probabilities than non-associated chains that were equally common. A few of the identified cytomegalovirus-associated TCR beta chains were confirmed in vitro to be specific for cytomegalovirus antigens. A total of about 150 TCR beta chains were listed by the study as associated with cytomegalovirus. The presence/absence analyses assumed that sequencing depth was roughly uniform across donors, and that assumption may not be true. This cohort had only TCR beta chains sequenced, and the lack of alpha or paired-chain data limited which features could be detected.

The library relied on the immunoSEQ multiplex PCR assay. For the multiplex PCR, a mixture combining 60 forward primers for TCR Vbeta segments and 13 reverse primers for TCR Jbeta segments was used. The CDR3 region of rearranged TCR beta genes was amplified from genomic DNA by a multiplex PCR assay. Amplified TCR beta libraries were sequenced as 87-base-pair reads on the Illumina HiSeq System. On the authors' methods: In a later analysis, tens of millions of unique TCR beta chains were counted across the 650 to 700 repertoires, and roughly 11 million of these chains were shared by at least two donors. To remove PCR and sequencing errors, raw reads were error-corrected and collapsed into unique sequences using a nearest-neighbor algorithm that merged closely related sequences. To assign V, D and J gene segments, CDR3 sequences were aligned to IMGT reference sequences. Each retained sequence needed at least a six-nucleotide match to both a V gene segment and a J gene segment. A rearrangement counted as productive if the CDR3 had no stop codons and remained in frame with V and J, and every other rearrangement counted as non-productive. CDR3 was defined according to IMGT convention as the region running from the second conserved V-encoded cysteine to the conserved J-encoded phenylalanine. In an earlier analysis of around 640 of the donors, sequences lacking an unambiguous match to a single V gene segment were excluded. An earlier analysis of fewer than 750 of the donors classified V segments as functional when productive rearrangements were above 56.7% and as segregating when the standard deviation between donors was above 5%. A statistical classification framework was built for diagnosing cytomegalovirus status from the catalog of TCR beta chain sequences. In a later analysis, V and J genes were assigned by comparing TCR nucleotide sequences against IMGT/GENE-DB human TR gene sequences. The TCRdist pipeline was used in a later analysis to assign CDR3 sequences and most-parsimonious VDJ recombination scenarios. In a later analysis, each TCR beta chain was defined by its CDR3 amino acid sequence together with its V-gene family, and reads without a unique V-gene family were excluded. In a later analysis, 500 to 700 highly shared, low-generation-probability nucleotide sequences were removed to address suspected cross-contamination and a sequencing artifact. A later analysis calculated a clonal expansion index for each public chain from normalized within-repertoire ranks of inferred template counts. In a later analysis, generation probabilities were computed using a VDJ recombination model fitted to out-of-frame rearrangements, and the results were checked against IGoR. In a later analysis, TCR-TCR, TCR-HLA and TCR-CMV co-occurrence was scored with hypergeometric tests, and a repertoire-size bias correction was applied to TCR pairs. In a later analysis, false discovery rates were estimated by permuting HLA or CMV assignments 20 times. In a later analysis, co-occurring TCRs were grouped using DBSCAN, with TCRdist sequence similarity added in when clustering inside HLA-allele-positive subsets. For co-occurrence clustering, repertoires with fewer than 30,000 or more than 120,000 public chains were excluded, along with about five repertoires with anomalous nucleotide sharing. In TCRdb, the immuneACCESS table is reduced to in-frame sequences with V and J assigned. These tables do not hold every clone; where another copy was compared, an unresolved V gene accounts for under half, and the others remain unexplained. D and trimming come from the DNA, and the V and J calls and clone size come from that table. A total of around 150,000 clones appear in this sample, approximately 80% of them only once. The ten largest clones capture around 6.5% of the sample.

The cohort was made up of 666 healthy bone marrow donors. All cohort members were sampled while nominally healthy, although unrecorded immune exposures were likely present. The donor was CMV seropositive and belonged to the group of more than 250 seropositive cohort members. A peripheral blood sample was provided by each donor, and peripheral blood mononuclear cells were used for TCR beta sequencing. Genomic DNA was extracted from the blood cell samples with the Qiagen DNeasy Blood Extraction Kit. V sheds 8 bases and J sheds 6 bases, leaving 15 bases between their ends. From its cysteine to its phenylalanine, the CDR3 spans 14 amino acids. Just CDR3 DNA is preserved here, 42 bases in frame from base 1. CDR1 and CDR2, looked up from the germline V gene (reference sequence), are SGHNT and YYREEE. Concerning this clone itself: Its antigen is not yet known. The sample holds no much larger clone one base away, and base qualities are not on file.

This clonotype was obtained from a male donor in good health and CMV-seropositive. The sequence joins TRBV5-4 to TRBJ1-6, with the D gene uncertain. The specimen was PBMCs. The nucleotide sequence is TGTGCCAGTACCCTCGCGGGGTTTAATTCACCCCTCCACTTT. This codes for CASTLAGFNSPLHF.